A single T cell receptor beta chain is shown here with its context. Clones were sequenced by immunoSEQ multiplex PCR, and TCRdb holds only the in-frame ones, with some missing. The data contain some 48,000 clones, approximately 96% of them singletons. There are 15 residues in the CDR3. Trimming pared 0 bases from V and 6 bases from J, leaving 14 bases between. The germline V gene has CDR1 PRHDT and CDR2 FYEKMQ (reference sequence). This specimen belongs to a study of T cell changes during pregnancy in multiple sclerosis. The TCR comes from a female donor with multiple sclerosis, enrolled in a pregnancy study. This chain uses TRBV13 with TRBJ2-5; tentatively, D is TRBD2 (6 bases). The sequencing used peripheral blood, collected in the second trimester of pregnancy. In nucleotides, the CDR3 is TGTGCCAGCAGCTTAGGCCGGGCTAGCGTTAAGACCCAGTACTTC. It encodes CASSLGRASVKTQYF.